The sequence of this TCR beta chain was determined in a study of T-cell memory formation after mild COVID-19. Study-wide background: For the most part, TCR clusters were specific to one donor.

Study findings and constraints: Prior to infection, memory already included some responding clones, suggesting cross-reactive memory joined. Contracting clones from day 15 to 85 showed balanced CD4/CD8; later expanders favored CD4+.

About this clonotype: As yet, its antigen is unknown.

Trimming took 3 bases from V and 2 from J; bases not matched to a gene: 7. The CDR3 totals 16 residues. Germline V gene sequence: CDR1 SGHVS, CDR2 FQNEAQ. The 5'RACE method, run with constant-segment primers, produced TCR alpha and TCR beta cDNA libraries (carrying sample barcodes and UMIs). TCRdb recomputed calls from the 5' RACE reads with MiXCR, one row per CDR3 protein. The sample has about 560,000 distinct CDR3 sequences, about a fifth seen once. This sequence originates from an adult woman who had mild COVID-19 (a few samples of this study predate the infection). Cell type and time point are not known. The sequencing sample was made of PBMCs or a T cell subset sorted from them (not recorded which). This sequence joins TRBV7-8 and TRBJ2-3; 8 bases are a match to TRBD1. The CDR3 DNA follows: TGTGCCAGCAGCTTGCTGACAGGGGCCTCCACAGATACGCAGTATTTT. Protein: CASSLLTGASTDTQYF.